The next 16 T cell receptor beta chains were all read from a single sample in a study of spatial heterogeneity in lung cancer. For these TCRs, the target antigens are not known. Points from the study as a whole: Higher tumor mutation counts went along with higher counts of expanded intratumoral alpha and beta TCRs.

TCRdb independently ran MiXCR on the 5' RACE reads; one entry per CDR3 protein. The repertoire holds roughly 7,000 distinct CDR3 sequences, about 14% seen once, with 9% in the top ten. Time point given: sample taken at primary tumor resection. The sample here was lung tumor tissue, taken at surgery. The receptors shown here come from a female donor with early-stage non-small cell lung cancer.

This clonotype qualifies as medium-sized (0.01 to 0.1%). The V gene is TRBV5-5, the J gene TRBJ1-6; 7 nucleotides match TRBD1. Germline-derived CDR1 and CDR2 are SGHKS and YYEKEE (reference sequence). There are 17 residues in the CDR3. J gave up 7 bases and V 4 bases, and 14 bases lay outside the gene matches. CDR3 sequence (DNA): TGTGCCAGCAGCCGAGGGGTACCGGGACAGCGGAATTCACCCCTCCACTTT. Amino acid sequence: CASSRGVPGQRNSPLHF.

This clonotype showed up many times. The CDR3 protein is CATHPQLGGSASGNTIYF. In nucleotides, the CDR3 is TGTGCCACCCACCCACAACTGGGGGGATCGGCCTCTGGAAACACCATATATTTT. The chain combines TRBV10-3 with TRBJ1-3; the D gene is possibly TRBD1 (5 bases). CDR1 and CDR2 from the germline V gene are ENHRY and SYGVKD. This CDR3 is built from 18 residues. V dropped 10 bases and J dropped 0 bases, with 25 bases sitting between them.

This clonotype was seen many times. The genes are TRBV7-2 and TRBJ2-1; 8 nucleotides match TRBD1. Looked up from germline, CDR1 is SGHTA and CDR2 is FQGNSA. This CDR3 region has 13 residues. V gave up 5 bases and J gave up 6 bases; unmatched junction bases: 3. CDR3 region: CASSVDRANEQFF. CDR3 sequence (DNA): TGTGCCAGCAGCGTGGACAGGGCCAATGAGCAGTTCTTC. Drawing the rest from reference TRBV7-2 and TRBJ2-1, the complete variable domain is GAGVSQSPSNKVTEKGKDVELRCDPISGHTALYWYRQSLGQGLEFLIYFQGNSAPDKSGLPSDRFSAERTGGSVSTLTIQRTQQEDSAVYLCASSVDRANEQFFGPGTRLTVL.

This clonotype ranks as medium-sized. This chain uses TRBV6-6 with TRBJ2-1; 12 bases line up with TRBD2. Germline CDR1 and CDR2: MNHNY and SVGAGI (reference sequence). V dropped 4 bases and J dropped 7; count of bases not matched to a gene: 8. The CDR3 spans 16 residues. The CDR3 DNA sequence: TGTGCCAGCAGTTTTCGACTAGCGGGGGATTCTAATGAGCAGTTCTTC. Translated, it gives CASSFRLAGDSNEQFF.

This clonotype was counted at least ten times. V usage is TRBV20-1 and J usage is TRBJ1-6; perhaps TRBD1 as D (5 bases). The germline V and J ends were trimmed by 3 bases and 0 bases, with 9 bases remaining between them. The CDR3 length is 15 residues. CDR1 and CDR2 from the germline V gene are DFQATT and SNEGSKA (reference sequence). The DNA for the CDR3 is TGCAGTGCTAGCGACAGTTTCTCCTATAATTCACCCCTCCACTTT. It is translated as CSASDSFSYNSPLHF.

In its sample, this clonotype was seen many times. The chain joins TRBV7-3 to TRBJ2-6; D remains ambiguous. The CDR3 spans 15 residues. The V gene lost 2 bases and the J gene lost 0 bases, with 5 bases spanning the gap. The V gene's germline CDR1 is SGHTA and CDR2 FQGTGA. The CDR3 region has the DNA TGTGCCAGCAGCTTAGTCCTCTCTGGGGCCAACGTCCTGACTTTC. Translation gives CASSLVLSGANVLTF.

There are many counts of this clonotype. V and J are TRBV7-2 and TRBJ2-7, with 10 bases identical to TRBD2. Germline CDR1 reads SGHTA; CDR2 reads FQGNSA. With V trimmed by 4 bases and J by 3 bases, 6 bases remained unmatched. The CDR3 is 15 amino acids. The CDR3 loop reads CASSSTGTSDYEQYF. Here the CDR3 DNA reads TGTGCCAGCAGCTCGACCGGGACTAGCGACTACGAGCAGTACTTC.

The table lists this clonotype with a few counts. This chain links TRBV29-1 with TRBJ1-1; D possibly corresponds to TRBD1 (5 bases). The CDR3 contains 10 residues. V lost 7 bases and J lost 8, with 11 bases in between. Germline CDR1 SQVTM, CDR2 ANQGSEA. The CDR3 is CSGLWGEAFF. DNA for the CDR3: TGCAGCGGTCTTTGGGGCGAAGCTTTCTTT.

The J gene is TRBJ2-1, the V gene TRBV11-2; TRBD2 matches 8 bases. The length of the CDR3 is 16 residues. CDR1 SGHAT and CDR2 FQNNGV come from the germline V gene. Trimming at V came to 6 bases and at J to 0 bases, leaving 7 bases not matched to a gene. The CDR3, as DNA: TGTGCCAGCAGGCCTGGGAGCGGGAGCTCCTACAATGAGCAGTTCTTC. It specifies CASRPGSGSSYNEQFF.

This clonotype was seen more than once but under ten times. The V gene is TRBV7-6, the J gene TRBJ2-7, with D tentatively TRBD2 (5 bases). Germline V gene data show CDR1 as SGHVS and CDR2 as FNYEAQ. V was cut by 5 bases and J by 5 bases, with 10 bases left in between. The CDR3 is made up of 12 amino acids. This CDR3 is CASSPGFNEQYF. In DNA, the CDR3 is TGTGCCAGCAGCCCGGGATTTAACGAGCAGTACTTC.

The table lists this clonotype with many counts. In nucleotides, the CDR3 is TGTGCCAGCAGCTTGATTTGGGCTAGTCGGGGGCAAGAGACCCAGTACTTC. This gives the protein CASSLIWASRGQETQYF. V is TRBV5-4 and J is TRBJ2-5, with D tentatively TRBD2 (6 bases). Trimming shortened V by 1 base and J by 2 bases, and 18 bases separated the two germline ends. CDR3 length equals 17 residues. Germline lookup yields CDR1 SGHNT and CDR2 YYREEE (reference sequence).

In its sample, this clonotype is medium-sized (0.01 to 0.1%). V usage is TRBV15 and J usage is TRBJ2-7; no clear D. This CDR3 region has 13 residues. Trimming pared 5 bases from V and 4 bases from J, leaving 12 bases between. The germline V gene encodes CDR1 LNHNV and CDR2 YYDKDF (reference sequence). The CDR3 is CATSAGPSYEQYF. The CDR3 DNA follows: TGTGCCACCAGCGCCGGGCCCTCATACGAGCAGTACTTC.

This clonotype came up many times. The chain combines TRBV5-4 with TRBJ2-6; 7 bases agree with TRBD1. Germline V gives CDR1 SGHNT, CDR2 YYREEE (reference sequence). This CDR3 is 17 amino acids long. Trimming at V came to 2 bases and at J to 4 bases, leaving 9 bases not matched to a gene. The CDR3: CASSLLAGGSGANVLTF. The DNA of the CDR3 is TGTGCCAGCAGCTTACTGGCAGGGGGATCCGGGGCCAACGTCCTGACTTTC. Based on the CDR3 plus reference TRBV5-4 and TRBJ2-6, the full variable domain is ETGVTQSPTHLIKTRGQQVTLRCSSQSGHNTVSWYQQALGQGPQFIFQYYREEENGRGNFPPRFSGLQFPNYSSELNVNALELDDSALYLCASSLLAGGSGANVLTFGAGSRLTVL.

This clonotype has ten or more counts. CDR3 in amino acids: CSAELGETQYF. Written as DNA, the CDR3 is TGCAGTGCTGAACTGGGGGAGACCCAGTACTTC. The rearrangement uses TRBV20-1 and TRBJ2-5; D unclear. Germline CDR1 reads DFQATT; CDR2 reads SNEGSKA (reference sequence). V was cut by 5 bases and J by 5 bases, with 9 bases left in between. This CDR3 is 11 amino acids long.

This clonotype has a count of ten or more. V usage is TRBV6-2 or TRBV6-3 and J usage is TRBJ2-4; 12 positions agree with TRBD1. Germline values: CDR1 MNHEY, CDR2 SVGEGT. J lost 1 base, V lost 0 bases, and 13 bases had no gene match. This CDR3 comprises 21 residues. CDR3 coding DNA: TGTGCCAGCAGTTACTCCTACGTGGGGACAGGGGGCATAAAGGCCAAAAACATTCAGTACTTC. This encodes CASSYSYVGTGGIKAKNIQYF.

This clonotype was recorded many times. This chain uses TRBV11-2 with TRBJ1-6; no firm D call. CDR3 length: 14 residues. Per the germline V gene, CDR1 is SGHAT and CDR2 is FQNNGV. V was shortened by 2 bases and J by 9 bases, with 11 bases between the two germline ends. Written as DNA, the CDR3 is TGTGCCAGCAGCTTACGGGCTTTGAGTTCACCCCTCCACTTT. This translates into CASSLRALSSPLHF.